This T cell receptor (beta chain) was sequenced during a study of blood T cell repertoires in COVID-19. Study background: T cells, B-cell-depleted T cells, or PBMCs supplied cDNA or gDNA.

Germline CDR1 and CDR2: MNHEY and SVGAGI. Trimming took 2 bases from V and 8 from J, leaving 20 bases between them. CDR3 length equals 16 residues. Participants came from fewer than 25 US areas, aged about 18 to 90 years. Self-reported history from a screening survey and questionnaire set each donor's cohort. In Cohort 3, a recovered donor had either two negative PCRs, clearance, or symptom resolution. Generated by immunoSEQ multiplex PCR, the TCRdb table keeps only in-frame clones and is missing some. In the table there are some 300,000 clones, more than 75% of which are singletons. This chain uses TRBV6-5 with TRBJ2-3; a weak D match, TRBD2 (6 bases). The clonotype originates from a man between 25 and 39 years old who had recovered from COVID-19. Source material: PBMCs or T cells enriched from blood (not recorded which). This CDR3 reads CASSYAGRGGLGTQYF. As DNA, the CDR3 is TGTGCCAGCAGTTACGCGGGGCGGGGAGGCTTGGGTACGCAGTATTTT.